These T cell receptor beta chains were read from a single sample in a study of shared clonotypes between healthy human individuals. Here immunoSEQ multiplex PCR was the method, and the copy in TCRdb shows in-frame clones only, minus some. The sample yields about half a million clones, roughly three quarters seen once. The sample consisted of PBMCs. These receptors all stem from a woman between 40 and 55 years old in good health. Some clones in this sample may be carry-over from other donors' samples. Each CDR3 is given with its conserved first and last residue. A D gene is named only where the DNA matches it firmly. Some rows mark clone size as missing; the rest say once, few, many or name a class of expanded clone.

>TRBV7-6|TRBJ2-1|NA|NA
CASSPRVEQFF
TGTGCCAGCAGCCCTAGAGTCGAGCAGTTCTTC
>TRBV5-3|TRBJ2-1|NA|once
CARSLIGLLGNEQFF
TGTGCCAGAAGCTTGATCGGCCTCCTGGGCAATGAGCAGTTCTTC
>TRBV5-1|TRBJ2-1|NA|NA
CASSLAFSANNEQFF
TGCGCCAGCAGCTTGGCTTTTTCGGCTAACAATGAGCAGTTCTTC
>TRBV7-9|TRBJ1-3|TRBD1|NA
CAGSLAGQGPYSGNTIYF
TGTGCCGGCAGCTTAGCGGGACAGGGACCATACTCTGGAAACACCATATATTTT
>TRBV5-1|TRBJ1-3|NA|NA
CASSLAGAVLFGNTIYF
TGCGCCAGCAGCTTGGCCGGGGCCGTCCTTTTTGGAAACACCATATATTTT
>TRBV4-1|TRBJ2-7|NA|NA
CASSQGSRPSFTYEQYF
TGCGCCAGCAGCCAAGGAAGCAGACCTTCCTTTACCTACGAGCAGTACTTC
>TRBV5-4|TRBJ2-1|NA|NA
CASSRMVYNEQFF
TGTGCCAGCAGCCGTATGGTATACAATGAGCAGTTCTTC
>TRBV15|TRBJ1-5|NA|NA
CATSRDRAGGNQPQHF
TGTGCCACCAGCAGAGATCGGGCAGGGGGCAATCAGCCCCAGCATTTT
>TRBV9|TRBJ2-7|TRBD2|NA
CASSPRDGGSASYEQYF
TGTGCCAGCAGCCCCCGGGACGGCGGGAGTGCGAGTTACGAGCAGTACTTC
>TRBV11-2|TRBJ2-7|NA|NA
CASSSIGGDRVYEQYF
TGTGCCAGCAGCTCAATCGGGGGGGACAGGGTTTACGAGCAGTACTTC
>TRBV9|TRBJ2-7|NA|NA
CASSQGLSGLRAEQYF
TGTGCCAGCAGCCAGGGGTTATCGGGACTCCGGGCCGAGCAGTACTTC
>TRBV15|TRBJ1-2|NA|NA
CATSRDRNYGYTF
TGTGCCACCAGCAGGGACAGAAACTATGGCTACACCTTC
>TRBV5-4|TRBJ1-4|NA|NA
CASSVGGNEKLFF
TGTGCCAGCAGCGTCGGAGGTAATGAAAAACTGTTTTTT
>TRBV5-1|TRBJ2-3|TRBD2|NA
CASSFGAGGADTQYF
TGCGCCAGCAGCTTCGGCGCGGGAGGAGCAGATACGCAGTATTTT
>TRBV30|TRBJ1-1|NA|NA
CAWFQQGLNTEAFF
TGTGCCTGGTTCCAGCAGGGGTTGAACACTGAAGCTTTCTTT
>TRBV6-1|TRBJ1-4|TRBD1|many
CASSDYGTGSEKLFF
TGTGCCAGCAGCGACTACGGGACAGGGAGTGAAAAACTGTTTTTT
>TRBV27|TRBJ1-1|NA|NA
CASSFTVGTEAFF
TGTGCCAGCAGTTTTACTGTAGGCACTGAAGCTTTCTTT
>TRBV30|TRBJ2-5|TRBD2|NA
CAWSAGTTPRQETQYF
TGTGCCTGGAGCGCCGGGACTACTCCACGCCAAGAGACCCAGTACTTC